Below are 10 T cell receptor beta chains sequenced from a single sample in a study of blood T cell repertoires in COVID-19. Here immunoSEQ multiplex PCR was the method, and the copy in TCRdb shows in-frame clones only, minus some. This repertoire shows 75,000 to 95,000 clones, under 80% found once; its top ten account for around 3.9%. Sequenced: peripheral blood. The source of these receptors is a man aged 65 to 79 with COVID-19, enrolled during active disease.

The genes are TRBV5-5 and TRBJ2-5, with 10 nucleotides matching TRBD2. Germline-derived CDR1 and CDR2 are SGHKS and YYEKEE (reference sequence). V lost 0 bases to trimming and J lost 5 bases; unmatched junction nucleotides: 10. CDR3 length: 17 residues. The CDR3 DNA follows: TGTGCCAGCAGCTTGGTAAGTACTAGCGGGATGGTGGAGACCCAGTACTTC. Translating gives CASSLVSTSGMVETQYF.

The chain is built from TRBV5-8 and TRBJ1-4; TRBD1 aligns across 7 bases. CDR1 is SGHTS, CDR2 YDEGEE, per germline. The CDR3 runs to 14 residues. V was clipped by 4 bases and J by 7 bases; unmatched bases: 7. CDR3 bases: TGTGCCAGCAGCGTCTCCGGGACAGTTGAAAAACTGTTTTTT. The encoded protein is CASSVSGTVEKLFF.

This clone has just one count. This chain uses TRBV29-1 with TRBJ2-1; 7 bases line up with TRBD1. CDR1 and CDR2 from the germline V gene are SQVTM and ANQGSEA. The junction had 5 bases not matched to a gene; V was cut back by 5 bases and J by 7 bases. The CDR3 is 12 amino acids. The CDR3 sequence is CSVKGTVNEQFF. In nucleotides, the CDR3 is TGCAGCGTTAAGGGGACAGTAAATGAGCAGTTCTTC.

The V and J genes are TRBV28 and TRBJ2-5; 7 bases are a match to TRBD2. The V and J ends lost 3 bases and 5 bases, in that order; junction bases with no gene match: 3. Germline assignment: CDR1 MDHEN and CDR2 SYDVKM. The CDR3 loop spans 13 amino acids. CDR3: CASSFGGWETQYF. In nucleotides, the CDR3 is TGTGCCAGCAGTTTCGGGGGGTGGGAGACCCAGTACTTC.

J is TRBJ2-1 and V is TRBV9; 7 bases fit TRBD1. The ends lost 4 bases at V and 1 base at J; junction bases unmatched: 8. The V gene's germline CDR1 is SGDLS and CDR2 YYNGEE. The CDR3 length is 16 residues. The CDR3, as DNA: TGTGCCAGCAGCCCCCGGACAGGAGTATCCTACAATGAGCAGTTCTTC. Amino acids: CASSPRTGVSYNEQFF.

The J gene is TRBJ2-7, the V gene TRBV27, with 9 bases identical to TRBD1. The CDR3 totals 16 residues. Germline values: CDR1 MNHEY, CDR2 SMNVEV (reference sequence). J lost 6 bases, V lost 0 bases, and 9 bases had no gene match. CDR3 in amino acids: CASSLSMGQGIGEQYF. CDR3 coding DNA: TGTGCCAGCAGTTTATCCATGGGACAGGGTATAGGCGAGCAGTACTTC.

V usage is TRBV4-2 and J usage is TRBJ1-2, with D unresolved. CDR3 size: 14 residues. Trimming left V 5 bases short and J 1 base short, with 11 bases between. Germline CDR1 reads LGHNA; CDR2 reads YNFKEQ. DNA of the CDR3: TGTGCCAGCAGCACTTCGGTCGGTAACTATGGCTACACCTTC. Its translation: CASSTSVGNYGYTF.

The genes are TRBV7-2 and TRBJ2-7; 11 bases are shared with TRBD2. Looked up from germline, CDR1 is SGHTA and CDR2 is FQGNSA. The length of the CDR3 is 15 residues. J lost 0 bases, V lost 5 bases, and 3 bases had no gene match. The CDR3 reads CASSRTSGSSYEQYF. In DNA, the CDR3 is TGTGCCAGCAGCCGTACTAGCGGGAGCTCCTACGAGCAGTACTTC. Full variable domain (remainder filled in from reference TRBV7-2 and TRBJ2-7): GAGVSQSPSNKVTEKGKDVELRCDPISGHTALYWYRQSLGQGLEFLIYFQGNSAPDKSGLPSDRFSAERTGGSVSTLTIQRTQQEDSAVYLCASSRTSGSSYEQYFGPGTRLTVT.

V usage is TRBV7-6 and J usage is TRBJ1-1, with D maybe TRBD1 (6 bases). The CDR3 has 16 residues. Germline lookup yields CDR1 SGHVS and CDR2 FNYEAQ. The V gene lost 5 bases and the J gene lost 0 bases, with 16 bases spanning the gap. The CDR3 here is CASSPGQQDMNTEAFF. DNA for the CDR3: TGTGCCAGCAGCCCAGGACAGCAAGACATGAACACTGAAGCTTTCTTT.

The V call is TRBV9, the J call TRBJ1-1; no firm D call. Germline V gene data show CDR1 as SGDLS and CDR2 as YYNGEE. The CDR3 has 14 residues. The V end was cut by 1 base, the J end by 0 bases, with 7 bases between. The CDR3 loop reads CASSVWELNTEAFF. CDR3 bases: TGTGCCAGCAGCGTATGGGAGTTGAACACTGAAGCTTTCTTT.